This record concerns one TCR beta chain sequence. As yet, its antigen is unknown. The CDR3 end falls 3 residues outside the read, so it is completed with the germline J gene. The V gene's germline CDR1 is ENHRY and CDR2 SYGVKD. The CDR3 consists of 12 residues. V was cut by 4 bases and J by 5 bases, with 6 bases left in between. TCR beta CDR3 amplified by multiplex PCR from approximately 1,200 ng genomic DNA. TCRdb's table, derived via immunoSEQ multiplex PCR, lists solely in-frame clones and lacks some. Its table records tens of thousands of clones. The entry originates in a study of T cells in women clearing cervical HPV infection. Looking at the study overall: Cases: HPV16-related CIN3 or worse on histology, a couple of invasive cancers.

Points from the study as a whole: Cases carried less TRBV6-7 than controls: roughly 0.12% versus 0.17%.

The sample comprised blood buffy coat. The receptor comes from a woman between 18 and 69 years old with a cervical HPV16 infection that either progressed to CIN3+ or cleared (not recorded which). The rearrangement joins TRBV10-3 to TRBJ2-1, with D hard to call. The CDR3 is CAISGQDNEQFF. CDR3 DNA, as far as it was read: TGTGCCATCAGTGGACAAGACAATGAG.